One and the same sample provided the 18 T cell receptor beta chains below, sequenced in a study of T cell responses to AZD1222 COVID-19 vaccine. Clones were sequenced by immunoSEQ multiplex PCR, and TCRdb holds only the in-frame ones, with some missing. This table has about 150,000 clones, roughly 90% appearing once. The sample was peripheral blood, taken 28 days after the second dose of the MenACWY control vaccine. The receptors originated from an adult who received the MenACWY meningococcal vaccine as a control.

The V gene is TRBV2, the J gene TRBJ2-1; possible D gene TRBD2, 6 bases. Germline values: CDR1 SNHLY, CDR2 FYNNEI. The CDR3 is made up of 14 amino acids. The V end was cut by 7 bases, the J end by 8 bases, with 18 bases between. This CDR3 is CASMETEGGDEQFF. Written as DNA, the CDR3 is TGTGCCAGCATGGAGACGGAGGGTGGAGATGAGCAGTTCTTC.

Comment on this clone: One end of the junction does not line up with germline, which may come from a read error. The rearrangement links TRBV6-5 to TRBJ2-1, with D unresolved. CDR1 is MNHEY, CDR2 SVGAGI, per germline. This CDR3 spans 13 amino acids. The chain's CDR3 is CVSLPPDGNEQFF. CDR3 DNA: TGTGTCAGCCTACCACCCGATGGGAATGAGCAGTTCTTC.

V usage is TRBV5-4 and J usage is TRBJ1-4; D not resolved. The CDR3 is 15 amino acids. Trimming left V 4 bases short and J 4 bases short, with 14 bases between. Germline lookup yields CDR1 SGHNT and CDR2 YYREEE (reference sequence). CDR3 residues: CASSRFAGRNEKLFF. DNA of the CDR3: TGTGCCAGCAGCCGGTTTGCAGGTCGTAATGAAAAACTGTTTTTT. Full variable domain (rest looked up from reference TRBV5-4 and TRBJ1-4): ETGVTQSPTHLIKTRGQQVTLRCSSQSGHNTVSWYQQALGQGPQFIFQYYREEENGRGNFPPRFSGLQFPNYSSELNVNALELDDSALYLCASSRFAGRNEKLFFGSGTQLSVL.

The chain has TRBV2 and TRBJ1-1; D is uncertain. V dropped 1 base and J dropped 2 bases, with 5 bases sitting between them. The CDR3 loop spans 13 amino acids. Germline-derived CDR1 and CDR2 are SNHLY and FYNNEI. The CDR3 spells CASSEGGNTEAFF. CDR3 sequence (DNA): TGTGCCAGCAGTGAAGGGGGTAACACTGAAGCTTTCTTT.

The chain links TRBV5-1 to TRBJ1-2, with 7 bases that match TRBD1. The length of the CDR3 is 13 residues. V lost 4 bases, J lost 7 bases, and 7 bases stayed unmatched. Germline V lookup: CDR1 SGHRS, CDR2 YFSETQ. The CDR3 reads CASSATGEGGYTF. The CDR3 DNA reads TGCGCCAGCAGCGCCACAGGGGAAGGTGGCTACACCTTC.

This clone was found a few times. The chain recombines TRBV7-2 with TRBJ2-1; tentatively, D is TRBD2 (6 bases). The V end lost 5 bases, the J end lost 5 bases, and 13 bases lay between the germline ends. This CDR3 comprises 14 residues. Germline-derived CDR1 and CDR2 are SGHTA and FQGNSA. The CDR3 loop reads CASSPTGLHNEQFF. For the CDR3, the DNA is TGTGCCAGCAGCCCGACGGGACTTCACAATGAGCAGTTCTTC.

This chain connects TRBV11-3 to TRBJ1-1; 12 bases are shared with TRBD1. The CDR3 totals 18 residues. V dropped 5 bases and J dropped 3; count of bases not matched to a gene: 13. The germline gives CDR1 SGHNT, CDR2 YENEEA. As DNA, the CDR3 is TGTGCCAGCAGCCCCCCCCTGGGACAGGGGGCTGGGGACACTGAAGCTTTCTTT. Translation: CASSPPLGQGAGDTEAFF. Supplemented by reference TRBV11-3 and TRBJ1-1, the full variable domain reads EAGVVQSPRYKIIEKKQPVAFWCNPISGHNTLYWYLQNLGQGPELLIRYENEEAVDDSQLPKDRFSAERLKGVDSTLKIQPAELGDSAVYLCASSPPLGQGAGDTEAFFGQGTRLTVV.

V is TRBV4-2 and J is TRBJ1-6; TRBD1 matches 10 bases. V trimming: 4 bases; J trimming: 3 bases; junction bases outside the gene matches: 9. The CDR3 has 18 residues. Germline lookup yields CDR1 LGHNA and CDR2 YNFKEQ. CDR3 in amino acids: CASSPPEDRGIYNSPLHF. CDR3 in DNA: TGTGCCAGCAGCCCCCCAGAGGACAGGGGGATCTATAATTCACCCCTCCACTTT.

The rearrangement links TRBV19 to TRBJ1-6; D gene uncertain. V was trimmed by 9 bases and J by 0 bases, leaving 12 bases between them. CDR3 length: 15 residues. CDR1 and CDR2 (germline): LNHDA, SQIVND (reference sequence). In DNA, the CDR3 is TGTGCCAGCAGTCCGGTGAGCTCCTATAATTCACCCCTCCACTTT. Translated, it gives CASSPVSSYNSPLHF.

The CDR3 here is CASSIGQRGVNTEAFF. The CDR3 DNA reads as TGTGCCAGTAGTATAGGCCAAAGGGGGGTGAACACTGAAGCTTTCTTT. The chain has TRBV19 and TRBJ1-1; maybe TRBD1 (6 bases). The CDR3 covers 16 residues. Germline CDR1 is LNHDA and CDR2 is SQIVND (reference sequence). V lost 1 base and J lost 0, with 12 bases in between. Complete variable domain (other parts from reference TRBV19 and TRBJ1-1): DGGITQSPKYLFRKEGQNVTLSCEQNLNHDAMYWYRQDPGQGLRLIYYSQIVNDFQKGDIAEGYSVSREKKESFPLTVTSAQKNPTAFYLCASSIGQRGVNTEAFFGQGTRLTVV.

About this clone: Other DNA sequences within the sample encode an identical CDR3. The chain uses TRBV2 and TRBJ1-1; 9 nucleotides line up with TRBD1. Germline CDR1 is SNHLY and CDR2 is FYNNEI. Unmatched junction bases numbered 3, after V lost 5 bases and J lost 2 bases. CDR3 length: 14 amino acids. CDR3 DNA sequence: TGTGCCAGCAGTAGGACAGGGGTAAACACTGAAGCTTTCTTT. Translated: CASSRTGVNTEAFF.

V and J are TRBV5-5 and TRBJ2-7; D is perhaps TRBD1 (6 bases). Trimming stripped 1 base from V and 3 bases from J, with 11 bases between. Germline V gene lookup returns CDR1 SGHKS and CDR2 YYEKEE (reference sequence). This CDR3 region has 14 residues. The CDR3 bases are TGTGCCAGCAGCTTGTCGACAGGAGACTACGAGCAGTACTTC. Translation gives CASSLSTGDYEQYF.

Note on this clone: Other DNA sequences in this specimen translate into the identical CDR3. J is TRBJ1-1 and V is TRBV18, with a possible D match to TRBD1 (6 bases). V was trimmed by 3 bases and J by 1 base, leaving 6 bases between them. The CDR3 consists of 13 residues. CDR1 KGHSH and CDR2 LQKENI come from the germline V gene. DNA of the CDR3: TGTGCCAGCTCACCGACAGGGAACACTGAAGCTTTCTTT. Its translation is CASSPTGNTEAFF.

The rearrangement uses TRBV24-1 and TRBJ1-5; D unresolved. The V and J ends lost 5 bases and 1 base respectively, with 8 bases between them. Germline loops: CDR1 KGHDR, CDR2 SFDVKD. The CDR3 is 14 residues long. CDR3: CATSVRGSNQPQHF. CDR3 coding DNA: TGTGCCACCAGTGTTCGAGGGAGCAATCAGCCCCAGCATTTT.

About this clone: Other DNA variants within this sample encode the same CDR3. This chain joins TRBV11-2 and TRBJ2-1; 8 bases map to TRBD1. Per the germline V gene, CDR1 is SGHAT and CDR2 is FQNNGV. V lost 3 bases and J lost 8; bases outside the gene matches: 3. The length of the CDR3 is 13 residues. In nucleotides, the CDR3 is TGTGCCAGCAGCTTGGACAGGGTTGATGAGCAGTTCTTC. This encodes CASSLDRVDEQFF.

V is TRBV7-2 and J is TRBJ1-2; 7 nucleotides agree with TRBD1. Germline V gives CDR1 SGHTA, CDR2 FQGNSA. Trimming removed 3 bases from V and 5 bases from J; junction bases left unmatched: 9. The CDR3 has 15 residues. CDR3 DNA: TGTGCCAGCAGCTTTAGACAGGGAACCCTATATGGCTACACCTTC. It translates to CASSFRQGTLYGYTF.

The chain links TRBV4-2 to TRBJ2-7, with D uncertain. Germline CDR1 is LGHNA and CDR2 is YNFKEQ. This CDR3 comprises 16 residues. V lost 1 base, J lost 2 bases, and 15 bases lay in between. Here the CDR3 DNA reads TGTGCCAGCAGCCAAGGAGTGAGCCTATCCCCCTACGAGCAGTACTTC. Translated: CASSQGVSLSPYEQYF.

J is TRBJ2-1 and V is TRBV27; possible D gene TRBD1, 5 bases. V lost 3 bases and J 5 bases, leaving 14 bases between the germline ends. CDR1 MNHEY and CDR2 SMNVEV come from the germline V gene (reference sequence). The CDR3 consists of 15 residues. The DNA of the CDR3 is TGTGCCAGCAGTTTTGCCGCCGACAGCAACAATGAGCAGTTCTTC. Translated, it gives CASSFAADSNNEQFF.